One and the same sample provided the 15 T cell receptor beta chains below, sequenced in a study of shared clonotypes between healthy human individuals. TCRdb keeps only in-frame clones here, not all; method: immunoSEQ multiplex PCR. Counted here are approximately 1,500,000 clones, roughly 96% occurring once; the ten biggest clones make up about 1%. Sequencing used naive CD4+ T cells sorted from blood. Subset here: CD45RA+ positively selected. These receptors were taken from a man aged 30-40 years in good health.

The rearrangement joins TRBV11-2 to TRBJ2-7; D remains unclear. V was cut by 5 bases and J by 0 bases, with 14 bases left in between. Germline V gives CDR1 SGHAT, CDR2 FQNNGV. The CDR3 has 15 amino acids. The CDR3 nucleotides are TGTGCCAGCAGCCCATACGGCCAGAGCTCCTACGAGCAGTACTTC. Protein sequence: CASSPYGQSSYEQYF.

The chain employs TRBV7-2 and TRBJ2-7; 14 bases are a match to TRBD2. Germline V gives CDR1 SGHTA, CDR2 FQGNSA. The CDR3 consists of 17 residues. The J segment lost 2 bases and the V segment lost 6 bases, leaving 9 bases of the junction unmatched. The CDR3 nucleotides read TGTGCCAGCAGAAAGCCGGGACTAGCGGGAGCTACCTACGAGCAGTACTTC. This codes for CASRKPGLAGATYEQYF.

The J gene is TRBJ2-7, the V gene TRBV19; no clear D. The CDR3 totals 12 residues. V dropped 5 bases and J dropped 7 bases, with 12 bases sitting between them. Germline V lookup: CDR1 LNHDA, CDR2 SQIVND (reference sequence). CDR3 DNA: TGTGCCAGTAGTCCCCGTGGCAGTGAGCAGTACTTC. It codes for CASSPRGSEQYF.

The chain joins TRBV7-2 to TRBJ1-2; TRBD1 matches at 10 bases. The V and J ends lost 6 bases and 3 bases, in that order; junction bases with no gene match: 7. The CDR3 totals 15 residues. Germline-derived CDR1 and CDR2 are SGHTA and FQGNSA. DNA for the CDR3: TGTGCCAGCAGGGGGACAGGGGTAATTGACTATGGCTACACCTTC. Its protein product is CASRGTGVIDYGYTF.

The chain recombines TRBV4-3 with TRBJ2-3; D gene ambiguous. Germline V gene data show CDR1 as LGHNA and CDR2 as YSLEER. The CDR3 sequence is 16 residues long. V lost 4 bases, J lost 0 bases, and 14 bases lay in between. CDR3 DNA: TGCGCCAGCAGCCGGTCAGAGGAGCTTAGCACAGATACGCAGTATTTT. Translation gives CASSRSEELSTDTQYF.

Remarks on this clone: The same CDR3 can be traced to other DNA sequences in this sample. The rearrangement joins TRBV9 to TRBJ2-1, with TRBD2 identical over 9 bases. This CDR3 has 15 residues. After removal of 3 bases from V and 4 bases from J, the junction contained 5 bases not matched to a gene. The germline CDR1 and CDR2 sequences are SGDLS and YYNGEE. The CDR3 spells CASSARLAEYNEQFF. CDR3 in DNA: TGTGCCAGCAGCGCGCGACTAGCGGAGTACAATGAGCAGTTCTTC.

This sequence joins TRBV7-2 and TRBJ2-5; tentative D call: TRBD2 (5 bases). V was pared by 5 bases and J by 7 bases, with 17 bases between. This CDR3 has 14 residues. Germline CDR1 is SGHTA and CDR2 is FQGNSA. Here the CDR3 reads CASSRFTGSWTQYF. For the CDR3, the DNA is TGTGCCAGCAGCCGATTTACGGGATCCTGGACCCAGTACTTC.

This clone was seen once. This rearrangement joins TRBV4-2 to TRBJ1-1; D uncertain. Between the trimmed V and J ends, which lost 0 bases and 2 bases, there was a span of 7 bases. The CDR3 has 14 amino acids. Germline CDR1 reads LGHNA; CDR2 reads YNFKEQ. CDR3 DNA sequence: TGTGCCAGCAGCCAAGATCCGGCAAACACTGAAGCTTTCTTT. Translated, it gives CASSQDPANTEAFF.

Of note for this clone: Different DNA sequences within this sample yield the same CDR3. CDR3 DNA sequence: TGTGCCAGCAGCTTGGGGCGCACAGATACGCAGTATTTT. Amino acid sequence: CASSLGRTDTQYF. V gene TRBV7-2 combines with J gene TRBJ2-3; weak D call: TRBD1 (5 bases). The CDR3 has 13 amino acids. From germline, CDR1 is SGHTA and CDR2 FQGNSA. V was shortened by 3 bases and J by 1 base, with 5 bases between the two germline ends.

This clone was detected a few times. Other DNA sequences from this sample encode an identical CDR3 as well. This chain connects TRBV19 to TRBJ2-1; no reliable D call. This CDR3 has 14 residues. In germline, CDR1 is LNHDA, CDR2 SQIVND (reference sequence). Trimming pared 1 base from V and 0 bases from J, leaving 4 bases between. The CDR3 nucleotides read TGTGCCAGTAGTATAGGTAGCTCCTACAATGAGCAGTTCTTC. Residues: CASSIGSSYNEQFF.

The rearrangement uses TRBV6-6 and TRBJ2-1; 11 bases match TRBD1. This CDR3 has 12 residues. Germline assignment: CDR1 MNHNY and CDR2 SVGAGI (reference sequence). The V segment lost 9 bases and the J segment 8 bases; nucleotides outside the gene matches: 3. The CDR3 region has the DNA TGTGCCAGTAGGGGACAGGGGGATGAGCAGTTCTTC. It translates to CASRGQGDEQFF.

This sequence joins TRBV5-1 and TRBJ2-7, with TRBD2 matching over 8 bases. The CDR3 runs 15 residues. Germline CDR1 SGHRS, CDR2 YFSETQ. Unmatched junction bases numbered 5, after V lost 0 bases and J lost 3 bases. CDR3 coding DNA: TGCGCCAGCAGCTTGGATCTCGGGAGGGTCTACGAGCAGTACTTC. Its protein product is CASSLDLGRVYEQYF.

The chain is built from TRBV5-1 and TRBJ2-1; a weak D match, TRBD2 (6 bases). Germline V CDR1 and CDR2: SGHRS, YFSETQ. Trimming shortened V by 3 bases and J by 1 base, and 14 bases separated the two germline ends. CDR3 length: 16 amino acids. DNA of the CDR3: TGCGCCAGCAGCTCGGGACTCCGCCCTTCCTACAATGAGCAGTTCTTC. Encoded protein: CASSSGLRPSYNEQFF.

The chain is built from TRBV6-1 and TRBJ2-7; TRBD1 is a possible D gene (6 bases). Trimming took off 2 bases at V and 5 bases at J, with 7 bases between the two ends. This CDR3 has 12 residues. Per the germline V gene, CDR1 is MNHNS and CDR2 is SASEGT. DNA of the CDR3: TGTGCCAGCAGTGAACAGGGGCACGAGCAGTACTTC. Its translation is CASSEQGHEQYF.

V is TRBV5-5 and J is TRBJ2-7; TRBD1 is a possible D gene (6 bases). CDR3 length: 13 amino acids. Looked up from germline, CDR1 is SGHKS and CDR2 is YYEKEE (reference sequence). With 5 bases removed from V and 1 base from J, the gap between germline ends came to 10 bases. CDR3 amino acids: CASRITGSYEQYF. CDR3 DNA: TGTGCCAGCAGGATCACAGGGTCCTACGAGCAGTACTTC.